This TCR beta chain was sequenced during a study of shared clonotypes between healthy human individuals. Study-level findings and limits: Some naive CD4 clonotypes, around 4.9%, turned up in common across a handful of donors.

Only a few counts were recorded for this clone. The antigen is undetermined. This CDR3 spans 13 amino acids. The V gene lost 6 bases and the J gene lost 0 bases, with 8 bases spanning the gap. From germline, CDR1 is SNHLY and CDR2 FYNNEI. In the original analysis: Filtering of immunoSEQ junctional sequences could not match full-length read filtering. Assay: immunoSEQ multiplex PCR; the TCRdb copy retains only in-frame clones and omits some. V, J and clone size are those of that table, while D and trimming were read from the DNA. Among nearly 1,000,000 clones, more than 75% were seen once, and the ten largest hold around 1.5%. A CD45RA+ naive subset and a CD45RA-negative memory subset were split from CD4+ cells.

The chain employs TRBV2 and TRBJ1-1; D call uncertain. This clonotype was obtained from a man aged 18 to 29 in good health. The sequencing sample was made of memory CD4+ T cells sorted from blood. The subset: CD45RA-negative fraction. For the CDR3, the DNA is TGTGCCAGCAGGACACGTATGAACACTGAAGCTTTCTTT. Translation gives CASRTRMNTEAFF.